These 11 T cell receptor beta chains came from one sample sequenced in a study of early T cells in non-severe SARS-CoV-2 infection. TCRdb reanalysed the 5' RACE reads using MiXCR and keeps one entry per CDR3 protein. This table has around 47,000 distinct CDR3 sequences, more than 9% appearing once. Sequences were obtained from whole blood. Source of these receptors: an adult who was a healthcare worker with PCR-confirmed SARS-CoV-2 infection or an uninfected control (not recorded which).

V gene TRBV25-1 combines with J gene TRBJ1-5; D might be TRBD1 (6 bases). The CDR3 runs to 14 residues. Trimming took off 4 bases at V and 0 bases at J, with 7 bases between the two ends. Germline assignment: CDR1 MGHDK and CDR2 SYGVNS. The CDR3 DNA reads as TGTGCCAGCAGTGTAGGGGGTAGCAATCAGCCCCAGCATTTT. Encoded protein: CASSVGGSNQPQHF.

The rearrangement uses TRBV6-1 and TRBJ2-3; D is unclear. The CDR3 extends over 13 amino acids. Germline CDR1 reads MNHNS; CDR2 reads SASEGT. V lost 4 bases to trimming and J lost 0 bases, with 5 bases between them. The CDR3 DNA is TGTGCCAGCAGTGTTTCTAGCACAGATACGCAGTATTTT. It specifies CASSVSSTDTQYF.

This clonotype was picked up many times. This chain joins TRBV12-3 or TRBV12-4 and TRBJ1-4, with 9 bases lining up with TRBD1. V dropped 5 bases and J dropped 6; count of bases not matched to a gene: 4. The CDR3 sequence is 14 residues long. CDR3 DNA sequence: TGTGCCAGCAGTAAGGGACAGGGCCATGAAAAACTGTTTTTT. Encoded protein: CASSKGQGHEKLFF.

This clonotype was picked up a small number of times. The chain employs TRBV28 and TRBJ1-3; D gene uncertain. Germline V lookup: CDR1 MDHEN, CDR2 SYDVKM. The CDR3 contains 15 residues. Trimming took off 5 bases at V and 5 bases at J, with 16 bases between the two ends. Here the CDR3 reads CASSAHLAWRNTIYF. The CDR3 DNA reads as TGTGCCAGCAGTGCACACCTGGCCTGGCGAAACACCATATATTTT.

This clonotype was observed many times. The gene calls are TRBV28 and TRBJ2-7; D not resolved. V shed 4 bases and J shed 5 bases, with 6 bases lying between them. Germline V gene sequence: CDR1 MDHEN, CDR2 SYDVKM. The CDR3 is 11 residues long. This CDR3 is CASSYRHEQYF. CDR3 bases: TGTGCCAGCAGTTATCGTCACGAGCAGTACTTC.

This chain joins TRBV5-1 and TRBJ2-4, with D possibly being TRBD2 (6 bases). The CDR3 is made up of 15 amino acids. CDR1 is SGHRS, CDR2 YFSETQ, per germline. V was cut by 0 bases and J by 0 bases, with 7 bases left in between. CDR3 protein: CASSLGGLAKNIQYF. CDR3 DNA: TGCGCCAGCAGCTTGGGGGGACTAGCCAAAAACATTCAGTACTTC.

The V and J genes are TRBV20-1 and TRBJ1-5; no firm D call. Per germline, CDR1 DFQATT and CDR2 SNEGSKA (reference sequence). This CDR3 comprises 14 residues. The V and J ends lost 1 base and 1 base respectively, with 8 bases between them. Written as DNA, the CDR3 is TGCAGTGCTAGAGTAGGTGACAGCAATCAGCCCCAGCATTTT. Translation: CSARVGDSNQPQHF.

This clonotype came up many times. The chain couples TRBV12-3 or TRBV12-4 to TRBJ2-7; 8 bases align to TRBD1. J was trimmed by 5 bases and V by 6 bases; bases with no gene match: 9. The CDR3 extends over 14 amino acids. The CDR3 protein is CASRRTGKDDEQYF. CDR3 in DNA: TGTGCCAGCAGACGGACAGGGAAAGACGACGAGCAGTACTTC.

This clonotype came up many times. The V call is TRBV28, the J call TRBJ2-3; tentative D call: TRBD2 (6 bases). Germline lookup yields CDR1 MDHEN and CDR2 SYDVKM. The CDR3 length is 14 residues. V was cut by 7 bases and J by 0 bases, with 11 bases left in between. The CDR3 bases are TGTGCCAGCAAAAAGAGCGGGAGCACAGATACGCAGTATTTT. Protein product: CASKKSGSTDTQYF.

This clonotype was picked up many times. The chain uses TRBV15 and TRBJ2-5; the match to TRBD2 covers 7 bases. Germline V lookup: CDR1 LNHNV, CDR2 YYDKDF (reference sequence). This CDR3 spans 15 amino acids. The J segment lost 5 bases and the V segment lost 1 base, leaving 7 bases of the junction unmatched. The CDR3 DNA sequence: TGTGCCACCAGCAGAGGGTCTAGCGGTACGGAGACCCAGTACTTC. As protein: CATSRGSSGTETQYF.

This clonotype was detected only a few times. The rearrangement joins TRBV28 to TRBJ2-7, with 7 bases aligning to TRBD2. CDR3 length: 14 amino acids. From germline, CDR1 is MDHEN and CDR2 SYDVKM. Trimming at V came to 6 bases and at J to 6 bases, leaving 11 bases not matched to a gene. The CDR3 DNA sequence: TGTGCCAGCAGCCCTACTGCGGGAGTAAGCGAGCAGTACTTC. Its translation: CASSPTAGVSEQYF. Using reference TRBV28 and TRBJ2-7 for the parts outside the CDR3, the full variable domain is DVKVTQSSRYLVKRTGEKVFLECVQDMDHENMFWYRQDPGLGLRLIYFSYDVKMKEKGDIPEGYSVSREKKERFSLILESASTNQTSMYLCASSPTAGVSEQYFGPGTRLTVT.